The rows below give T cell receptor beta chains drawn from one sample of a study of T cell responses to AZD1222 COVID-19 vaccine. TCRdb's copy holds only in-frame clones and misses some; the assay was immunoSEQ multiplex PCR. The table shows 140,000 to 150,000 clones, with roughly 88% occurring only once. This sample comprised peripheral blood, obtained on day 0 of AZD1222 vaccination. These TCRs come from an adult in good health. Each CDR3 is given with its conserved first and last residue. D genes are given only for firm matches. Some rows have no size entry. The others give once, few or many, or a class for an expanded clone.

. . TRBJ2-3 TRBV6-1 TGTGCCAGCAGTGAGAGAGACAGGCCAGATACGCAGTATTTT CASSERDRPDTQYF
. . TRBJ1-6 TRBV13 TGTGCCAGCAGCTTAGACAGACTCTCCTATAATTCACCCCTCCACTTT CASSLDRLSYNSPLHF
. once TRBJ1-2 TRBV7-6 TGTGCCAGCAGTCCCGACTCATTCTATGGCTACACCTTC CASSPDSFYGYTF
. . TRBJ2-1 TRBV9 TGTGCCAGCAGCGAATGGGGTAGCTCCTACAATGAGCAGTTCTTC CASSEWGSSYNEQFF
. once TRBJ2-7 TRBV11-2 TGTGCCAGCTGCCCCATGTACGGGCTAGCACCCTCCGAGCAGTACTTC CASCPMYGLAPSEQYF
. once TRBJ1-5 TRBV28 TGTGCCAGCAGCCTCGGGAGGCAGCCCCAGCATTTT CASSLGRQPQHF
. . TRBJ1-1 TRBV15 TGTGCCACCAGCAGAGATATACAGAACACTGAAGCTTTCTTT CATSRDIQNTEAFF
TRBD1 . TRBJ1-3 TRBV10-2 TGCGCCAGCAGGACAGGGATATCTGGAAACACCATATATTTT CASRTGISGNTIYF
TRBD1 . TRBJ1-5 TRBV7-2 TGTGCCAGCAGCTCGACAGGGGGCGATCAGCCCCAGCATTTT CASSSTGGDQPQHF
TRBD2 . TRBJ2-5 TRBV27 TGTGCCAGCAGTCCCAGACTAGCGGGGGCCGAGACCCAGTACTTC CASSPRLAGAETQYF
TRBD1 once TRBJ1-1 TRBV2 TGTGCCAGCAGTTATGACAGGGACACTGAAGCTTTCTTT CASSYDRDTEAFF
TRBD2 . TRBJ2-1 TRBV11-3 TGTGCCAGCAGCCCTTACGGGAGGGTCTCCTACAATGAGCAGTTCTTC CASSPYGRVSYNEQFF
TRBD1 . TRBJ1-3 TRBV7-9 TGTGCCAGCAGCAGGGACAGGGGGCTTTCTGGAAACACCATATATTTT CASSRDRGLSGNTIYF
. . TRBJ2-7 TRBV1 TGCACCACTGGGTGGGACAGCCCCCACGAGCAGTACTTC CTTGWDSPHEQYF
TRBD1 . TRBJ1-1 TRBV28 TGTGCCAGCAGCCCCGGGACAGGGCTCCCCCCTGAAGCTTTCTTT CASSPGTGLPPEAFF
. . TRBJ2-3 TRBV11-3 TGTGCCAGCAGCTTAGGGCGTTTCACAGATACGCAGTATTTT CASSLGRFTDTQYF
TRBD2 . TRBJ2-1 TRBV5-1 TGCGCCAGCAGCTTGGTAAATTCCCTAGCGGAGTATATCAGCTCCTACAATGAGCAGTTCTTC CASSLVNSLAEYISSYNEQFF
. . TRBJ1-4 TRBV7-2 TGTGCCAGCAGCCCCGAGCCCGACGAAAAACTGTTTTTT CASSPEPDEKLFF
. . TRBJ2-3 TRBV18 TGTGCCAGCTCACCCCTAGGTCAGGATACGCAGTATTTT CASSPLGQDTQYF
. . TRBJ1-1 TRBV10-2 TGCGCCAGCAGGAGGGGCAGCACTGAAGCTTTCTTT CASRRGSTEAFF
TRBD1 once TRBJ1-3 TRBV4-1 TGCGCCAGCAGCCAAGTAGGGGGCACTGGAAACACCATATATTTT CASSQVGGTGNTIYF
. . TRBJ1-5 TRBV19 TGTGCCAGTAGACCGGGAATTATTTCCAATCAGCCCCAGCATTTT CASRPGIISNQPQHF
. . TRBJ1-1 TRBV4-2 TGTGCCAGCCGACAGTCCACTGAAGCTTTCTTT CASRQSTEAFF
TRBD1 . TRBJ1-2 TRBV5-1 TGCGCCAGCAGCCCCCCCCGCACTGGGACAGCTGCCTATGGCTACACCTTC CASSPPRTGTAAYGYTF
TRBD1 . TRBJ2-2 TRBV9 TGTGCCAGCGCCCCGGGACAGGGCCTGAACACCGGGGAGCTGTTTTTT CASAPGQGLNTGELFF
. . TRBJ2-2 TRBV4-1 TGCGCCAGCAGCCAAAACCCTAGCGACGGGGAGCTGTTTTTT CASSQNPSDGELFF
. . TRBJ1-2 TRBV20-1 TGCAGTGCTCGCCATTTCTCCGGCTACACCTTC CSARHFSGYTF
TRBD1 . TRBJ1-4 TRBV29-1 TGCAGCGCAGGACAGGGTATAGTTGCAACTAATGAAAAACTGTTTTTT CSAGQGIVATNEKLFF
TRBD1 . TRBJ1-1 TRBV10-3 TGTGCCATGGGTACAGGGGGGGGTGAAGCTTTCTTT CAMGTGGGEAFF
. . TRBJ1-1 TRBV12-3/TRBV12-4 TGTGCCAGCATCGGGGCCCCGACTCAGGCTTTCTTT CASIGAPTQAFF
. . TRBJ1-6 TRBV3-1/TRBV3-2 TGTGCCAGCAGCCTCCTACGGGTGGGGAATTCACCCCTCCACTTT CASSLLRVGNSPLHF
TRBD1 . TRBJ1-5 TRBV2 TGTGCCACCGGACAGGGGGATCAGCCCCAGCATTTT CATGQGDQPQHF
. . TRBJ2-3 TRBV7-2 TGTGCCAGCAGCTTACGTGCAGATACGCAGTATTTT CASSLRADTQYF
. . TRBJ1-6 TRBV6-5 TGTGCCAGCAGGGACGGTAGTTATAATTCACCCCTCCACTTT CASRDGSYNSPLHF
. . TRBJ1-5 TRBV5-6 TGTGCCAGCAGCTTGGGGGGTTTTCAGCCCCAGCATTTT CASSLGGFQPQHF
. . TRBJ2-2 TRBV5-4 TGTGCCAGCAGCTTGGAGCTCACCGGGGAGCTGTTTTTT CASSLELTGELFF
TRBD1 . TRBJ1-1 TRBV6-5 TGTGCCAGCATGAACGGACAGGGGACTGAAGCTTTCTTT CASMNGQGTEAFF
TRBD2 . TRBJ2-2 TRBV24-1 TGTGCCACCAGCAAATCGCGGGGGACCGGGGAGCTGTTTTTT CATSKSRGTGELFF
TRBD2 . TRBJ2-5 TRBV7-8 TGTGCCAGCAGCCGTACTAGCGGCGCCATCCAAGAGACCCAGTACTTC CASSRTSGAIQETQYF
. . TRBJ2-3 TRBV19 TGTGCCAGTAGTATTCGAGGGGGTCGTAGCACAGATACGCAGTATTTT CASSIRGGRSTDTQYF
. . TRBJ2-1 TRBV10-3 TGTGCCATCAGTAACTCCGCAAGCTCCTACAATGAGCAGTTCTTC CAISNSASSYNEQFF
. . TRBJ2-3 TRBV28 TGTGCCAGCAGTTTCTTGGAGCGCACAGATACGCAGTATTTT CASSFLERTDTQYF
. . TRBJ1-3 TRBV28 TGTGCCAGCAGTTTTTGGTTGGCTGGAAACACCATATATTTT CASSFWLAGNTIYF
. . TRBJ1-2 TRBV7-9 TGTGCCAGCAGCCGCGACTATGGCTACACCTTC CASSRDYGYTF
. . TRBJ2-7 TRBV21-1 TGTGCCAGCAGTAAAACCACAGGACGACCCTACGAGCAGTACTTC CASSKTTGRPYEQYF
. many TRBJ2-7 TRBV4-2 TGTGCCAGCAGCCTAACAGGGTACGAGCAGTACTTC CASSLTGYEQYF
. once TRBJ2-2 TRBV16 TGTGCCAGCAGCCATTATTACACCGGGGAGCTGTTTTTT CASSHYYTGELFF
. . TRBJ1-5 TRBV10-1 TGCGCCAGCAGATCCGGGGGGAACTGTAGCAATCAGCCCCAGCATTTT CASRSGGNCSNQPQHF
. . TRBJ1-1 TRBV4-1 TGCGCCAGCAGCCCTCAGGGTGGTCCCAACACTGAAGCTTTCTTT CASSPQGGPNTEAFF
. . TRBJ1-1 TRBV7-9 TGTGCCAGCAGCTCGCAAGAGAACACTGAAGCTTTCTTT CASSSQENTEAFF
TRBD2 . TRBJ2-5 TRBV6-1 TGTGCCAGCAGTGAAAAGGCTAGCGGGGGGTGGGAGACCCAGTACTTC CASSEKASGGWETQYF
TRBD1 once TRBJ1-1 TRBV2 TGTGCCAGCAGTGCACAGACAGGGGAAACTGAAGCTTTCTTT CASSAQTGETEAFF